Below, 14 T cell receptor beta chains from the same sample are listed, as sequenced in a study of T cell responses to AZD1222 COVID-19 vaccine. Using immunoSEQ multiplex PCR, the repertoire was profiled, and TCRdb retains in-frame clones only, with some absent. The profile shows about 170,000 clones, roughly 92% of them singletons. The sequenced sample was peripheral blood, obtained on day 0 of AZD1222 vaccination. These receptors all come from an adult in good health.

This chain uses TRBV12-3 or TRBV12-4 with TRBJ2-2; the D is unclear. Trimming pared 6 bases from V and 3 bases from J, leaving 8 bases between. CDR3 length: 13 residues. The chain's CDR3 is CASSPTHTGELFF. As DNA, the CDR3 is TGTGCCAGCAGCCCGACCCACACCGGGGAGCTGTTTTTT.

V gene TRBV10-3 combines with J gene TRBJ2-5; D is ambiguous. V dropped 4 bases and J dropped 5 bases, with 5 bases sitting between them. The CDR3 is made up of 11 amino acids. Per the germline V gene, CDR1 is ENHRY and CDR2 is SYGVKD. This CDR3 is CAISVGETQYF. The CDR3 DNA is TGTGCCATCAGTGTCGGGGAGACCCAGTACTTC.

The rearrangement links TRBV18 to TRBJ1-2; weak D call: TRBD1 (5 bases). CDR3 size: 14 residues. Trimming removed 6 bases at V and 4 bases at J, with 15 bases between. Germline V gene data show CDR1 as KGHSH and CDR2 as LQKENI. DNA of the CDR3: TGTGCCAGCTCTCCCCTGGCAGGGAGCTATGGCTACACCTTC. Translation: CASSPLAGSYGYTF. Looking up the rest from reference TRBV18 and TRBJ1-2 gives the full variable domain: NAGVMQNPRHLVRRRGQEARLRCSPMKGHSHVYWYRQLPEEGLKFMVYLQKENIIDESGMPKERFSAEFPKEGPSILRIQQVVRGDSAAYFCASSPLAGSYGYTFGSGTRLTVV.

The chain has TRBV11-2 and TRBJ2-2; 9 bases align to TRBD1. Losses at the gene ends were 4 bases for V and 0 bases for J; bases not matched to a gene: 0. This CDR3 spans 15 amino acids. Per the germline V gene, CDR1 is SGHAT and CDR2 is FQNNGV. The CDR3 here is CASSWDRANTGELFF. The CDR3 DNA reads TGTGCCAGCAGCTGGGACAGGGCGAACACCGGGGAGCTGTTTTTT.

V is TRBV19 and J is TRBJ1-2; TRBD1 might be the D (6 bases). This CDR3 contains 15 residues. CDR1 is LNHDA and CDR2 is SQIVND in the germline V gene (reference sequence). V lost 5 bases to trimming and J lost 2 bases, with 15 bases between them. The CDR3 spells CASSFPGGRNYGYTF. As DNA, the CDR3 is TGTGCCAGTAGTTTCCCCGGGGGGCGAAACTATGGCTACACCTTC.

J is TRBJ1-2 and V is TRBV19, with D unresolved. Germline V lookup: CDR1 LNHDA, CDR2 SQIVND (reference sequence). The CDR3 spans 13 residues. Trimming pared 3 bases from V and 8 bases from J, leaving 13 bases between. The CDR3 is CASSMSGVSGYTF. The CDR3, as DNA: TGTGCCAGTAGTATGAGCGGGGTTAGCGGCTACACCTTC.

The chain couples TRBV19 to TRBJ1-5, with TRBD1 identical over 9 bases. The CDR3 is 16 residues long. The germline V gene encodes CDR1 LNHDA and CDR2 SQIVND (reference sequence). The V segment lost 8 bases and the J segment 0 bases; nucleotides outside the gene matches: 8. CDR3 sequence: CASETGGSYSNQPQHF. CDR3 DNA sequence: TGTGCCAGTGAGACAGGGGGATCCTATAGCAATCAGCCCCAGCATTTT.

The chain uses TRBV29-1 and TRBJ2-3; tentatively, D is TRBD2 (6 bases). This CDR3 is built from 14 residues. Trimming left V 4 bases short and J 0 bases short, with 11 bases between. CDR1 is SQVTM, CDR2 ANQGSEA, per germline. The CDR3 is CSVVAGTSTDTQYF. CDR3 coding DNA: TGCAGCGTTGTTGCGGGGACTAGCACAGATACGCAGTATTTT.

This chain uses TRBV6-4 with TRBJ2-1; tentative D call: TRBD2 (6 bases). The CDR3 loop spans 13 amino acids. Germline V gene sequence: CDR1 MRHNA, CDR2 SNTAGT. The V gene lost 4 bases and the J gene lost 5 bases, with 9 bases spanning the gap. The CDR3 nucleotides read TGTGCCAGCAGTGTACTAGCTAACAATGAGCAGTTCTTC. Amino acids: CASSVLANNEQFF.

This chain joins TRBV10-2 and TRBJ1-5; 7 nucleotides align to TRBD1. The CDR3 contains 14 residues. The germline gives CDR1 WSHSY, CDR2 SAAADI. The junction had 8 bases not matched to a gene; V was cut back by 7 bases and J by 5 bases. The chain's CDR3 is CASTTGAGDQPQHF. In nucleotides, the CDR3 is TGCGCCAGCACTACAGGGGCCGGGGATCAGCCCCAGCATTTT.

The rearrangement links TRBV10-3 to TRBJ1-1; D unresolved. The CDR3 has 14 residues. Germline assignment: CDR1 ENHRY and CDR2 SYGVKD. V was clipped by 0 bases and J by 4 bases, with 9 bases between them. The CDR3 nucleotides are TGTGCCATCAGTGAGTCGATGTGGGGCACTGAAGCTTTCTTT. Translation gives CAISESMWGTEAFF.

The CDR3 reads CASSSKQGQTMNTEAFF. CDR3 coding DNA: TGTGCCAGCAGCTCCAAGCAAGGACAGACCATGAACACTGAAGCTTTCTTT. This chain connects TRBV11-2 to TRBJ1-1; weak D call: TRBD1 (6 bases). The CDR3 is 17 residues long. V was pared by 4 bases and J by 0 bases, with 18 bases between. The germline V gene has CDR1 SGHAT and CDR2 FQNNGV.

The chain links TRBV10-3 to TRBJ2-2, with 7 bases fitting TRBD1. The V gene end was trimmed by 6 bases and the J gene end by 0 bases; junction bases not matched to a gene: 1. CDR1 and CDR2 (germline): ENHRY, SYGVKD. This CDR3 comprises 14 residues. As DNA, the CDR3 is TGTGCCATCAGCGGGACAGCGAACACCGGGGAGCTGTTTTTT. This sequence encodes CAISGTANTGELFF.

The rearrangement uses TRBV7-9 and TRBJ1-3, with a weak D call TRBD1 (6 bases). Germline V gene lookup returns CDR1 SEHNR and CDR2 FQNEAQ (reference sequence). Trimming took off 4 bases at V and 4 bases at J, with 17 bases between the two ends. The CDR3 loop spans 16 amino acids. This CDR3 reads CASSSRQEPGGNTIYF. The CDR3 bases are TGTGCCAGCAGCTCCAGACAGGAGCCGGGCGGAAACACCATATATTTT.